This T cell receptor beta chain was obtained from a study of T cell responses to AZD1222 COVID-19 vaccine. Study-wide points: Unmutated variant regions are reportedly the target of nearly half of TCRs that are spike-specific. Sampled repertoires all dated from after the peak T cell response. At 160-218 and 743-854, vaccine-associated CD4 TCRs were dominant, and they spanned spike.

The CDR3 extends over 14 amino acids. The V end was cut by 0 bases, the J end by 4 bases, with 10 bases between. The V gene's germline CDR1 is SGHAT and CDR2 FQNNGV. Details on this clone: Its antigen is unidentified.

Only in-frame clones appear in the TCRdb table, and some are missing; sequencing was by immunoSEQ multiplex PCR. The sample yields 150,000 or so clones, 90% seen once. This sequence originates from an adult who received the AZD1222 COVID-19 vaccine. The J gene is TRBJ2-7, the V gene TRBV11-2; no clear D gene. Sequencing was performed on peripheral blood, taken 28 days after the second AZD1222 dose. The CDR3 reads CASSLERDTYEQYF. The DNA for the CDR3 is TGTGCCAGCAGCTTAGAAAGGGATACGTACGAGCAGTACTTC.